The sequence of this T cell receptor beta chain was determined in a study of CD8+ T cells in alopecia areata. Trimming left V 1 base short and J 2 bases short, with 16 bases between. The CDR3 contains 17 residues. Germline V gives CDR1 SGHAT, CDR2 FQNNGV. It was cDNA, reverse transcribed from extracted RNA, that served as the sequencing template. The table came from immunoSEQ multiplex PCR; TCRdb's copy has only in-frame clones and leaves some out. The table has approximately 140,000 clones, approximately 87% seen once. The material sequenced was CD8+ T cells sorted from blood, taken at week 0. This chain uses TRBV11-2 with TRBJ2-3, with D maybe TRBD2 (7 bases). This sequence originates from a human donor with alopecia areata. CDR3 sequence reads: CASSLGRRGPSTDTQYF. The CDR3 bases are TGTGCCAGCAGCTTAGGAAGGCGGGGGCCGTCCACAGATACGCAGTATTTT.